The 6 T cell receptor beta chains reported below all come from one sample, sequenced in a study of regulatory T cells in long-lasting Graves disease. The sample's time point: newly diagnosed GD, antithyroid drugs for less than 3 months. PBMC RNA was the source of the TCR library. For TCR beta, libraries came from iRepertoire HTBI primers and Arm-PCR of CDR3 regions. MiXCR, applied by TCRdb to the multiplex PCR reads, yields one record per CDR3 protein. The table lists approximately 350,000 distinct CDR3 sequences, about a sixth of them singletons. Separately, the same data were catalogued under a study of T cells in Graves' hyperthyroidism and ophthalmopathy.

The specimen comprised peripheral blood mononuclear cells (PBMCs), sampled at new diagnosis, from a patient treated with antithyroid drugs. All receptors derive from a man aged 40-50 years with Graves disease.

This clonotype occurred a few times. The chain joins TRBV6-2 or TRBV6-3 to TRBJ1-2; 7 bases map to TRBD1. CDR1 MNHEY and CDR2 SVGEGT come from the germline V gene. After removal of 5 bases from V and 4 bases from J, the junction contained 4 bases not matched to a gene. There are 13 residues in the CDR3. CDR3 sequence (DNA): TGTGCCAGCAGTCGACAGGGCTCCTATGGCTACACCTTC. Amino acid sequence: CASSRQGSYGYTF.

The chain uses TRBV18 and TRBJ1-4; D is possibly TRBD1 (5 bases). The CDR3 runs to 16 residues. V lost 0 bases and J 7 bases, leaving 15 bases between the germline ends. In germline, CDR1 is KGHSH, CDR2 LQKENI. CDR3: CASSPPPGTVFEKLFF. In DNA form, the CDR3 reads TGTGCCAGCTCACCACCCCCAGGGACGGTTTTTGAAAAACTGTTTTTT.

This clonotype was counted only a few times. The rearrangement uses TRBV7-3 and TRBJ2-3; 8 nucleotides match TRBD2. Germline trimming cut 5 bases from V and 5 bases from J; bases unmatched to any gene: 6. This CDR3 has 14 amino acids. Germline CDR1 reads SGHTA; CDR2 reads FQGTGA. CDR3 amino acids: CASSMGLVGDTQYF. The CDR3 DNA follows: TGTGCCAGCAGCATGGGACTAGTGGGAGATACGCAGTATTTT.

The J gene is TRBJ1-3, the V gene TRBV4-1, with TRBD1 as a possible D gene (5 bases). The CDR3 has 15 residues. V lost 2 bases, J lost 5 bases, and 13 bases lay in between. CDR1 and CDR2 from the germline V gene are MGHRA and YSYEKL. The CDR3 nucleotides are TGCGCCAGCAGCCAATGGGACGTTCTCCGAAACACCATATATTTT. Its translation is CASSQWDVLRNTIYF.

This clonotype was detected ten times or more. The CDR3 region is CASISAGWGSYEQYF. CDR3 DNA sequence: TGTGCCAGCATTTCGGCTGGTTGGGGCTCCTACGAGCAGTACTTC. The chain has TRBV6-1 and TRBJ2-7, with D unresolved. Trimming stripped 7 bases from V and 0 bases from J, with 16 bases between. CDR3 length equals 15 residues. Germline CDR1 reads MNHNS; CDR2 reads SASEGT.

The chain combines TRBV12-3 or TRBV12-4 with TRBJ2-3; no clear D. There are 16 residues in the CDR3. V was shortened by 5 bases and J by 1 base, with 16 bases between the two germline ends. The CDR3 loop is CASSPLLAKGTDTQYF. The CDR3 nucleotides read TGTGCCAGCAGTCCCTTATTGGCGAAAGGCACAGATACGCAGTATTTT.